This TCR beta chain stems from a study of response to subunit inactivated influenza vaccine. The V gene lost 11 bases and the J gene lost 0 bases, with 16 bases spanning the gap. Germline V CDR1 and CDR2: SGHTA, FQGNSA. The CDR3 runs 14 residues. There are many counts of this clonotype. Its specificity is not known. Broader study findings: With each seasonal influenza vaccination, the authors suggested, few new T cells are recruited.

MiXCR was run by TCRdb on the RT-PCR reads, yielding one entry per CDR3 protein. The repertoire holds 280,000 or so distinct CDR3 sequences, with about a fifth as singletons. The source is a man aged 50 to 69 who received an inactivated influenza vaccine. This chain uses TRBV7-2 with TRBJ1-2; D not certain. The specimen comprised PBMCs from blood, sampled around 22 months after vaccination. The DNA for the CDR3 is TGTGCCTGCCGTGGAACACCAACTAACTATGGCTACACCTTC. Translated, it gives CACRGTPTNYGYTF.